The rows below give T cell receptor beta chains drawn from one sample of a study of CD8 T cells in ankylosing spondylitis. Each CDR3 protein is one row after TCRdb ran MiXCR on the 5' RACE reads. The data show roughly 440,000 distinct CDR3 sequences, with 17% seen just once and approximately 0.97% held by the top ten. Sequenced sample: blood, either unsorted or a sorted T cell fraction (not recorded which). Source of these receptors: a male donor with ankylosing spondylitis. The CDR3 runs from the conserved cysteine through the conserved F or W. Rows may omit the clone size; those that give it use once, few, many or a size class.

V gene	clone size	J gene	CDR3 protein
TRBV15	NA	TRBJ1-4	CATSRSPGTTNEKLFF
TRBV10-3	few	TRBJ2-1	CAISGSGGNEQFF
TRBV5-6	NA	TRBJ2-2	CASSGSGGFTGELFF
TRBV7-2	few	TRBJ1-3	CASSLVGGLAGNTIYF
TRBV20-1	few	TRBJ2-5	CSARGGIGQETQYF
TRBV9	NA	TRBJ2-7	CASSVGPSSGVYEQYF
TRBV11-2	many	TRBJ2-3	CASSRTGATQYF
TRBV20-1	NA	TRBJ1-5	CSGGSSGYSNQPQHF
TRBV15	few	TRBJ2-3	CATSTTGVGTDTQYF
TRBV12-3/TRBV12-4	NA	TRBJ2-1	CASRWSTGQELAGGHNEQFF
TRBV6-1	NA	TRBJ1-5	CASNPQLPGNQPQHF
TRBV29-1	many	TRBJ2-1	CSVVTSIKNEQFF
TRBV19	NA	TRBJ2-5	CASSIGRVHQETQYF
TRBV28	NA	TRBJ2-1	CASSFLTSGSKQFF
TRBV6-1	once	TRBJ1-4	CASRGRVGEKLFF
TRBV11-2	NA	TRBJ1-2	CASSLARSPGNGYTF
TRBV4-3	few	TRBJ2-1	CASSQDLAGGQGWKDNEQFF
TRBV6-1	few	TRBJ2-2	CASSITQSGGELFF
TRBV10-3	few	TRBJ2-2	CAISESGTGQPGELFF
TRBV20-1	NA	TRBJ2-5	CSAKGGGYKKTQYF
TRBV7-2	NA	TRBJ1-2	CASSLAKTVNYGHTF
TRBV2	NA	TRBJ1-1	CASSGAGQGAWTEAFF
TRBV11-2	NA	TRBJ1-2	CASSLYQTEWGYTF
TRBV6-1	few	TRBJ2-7	CASRTSGGSYEQYF
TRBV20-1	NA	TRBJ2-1	CSARVRLATSYNEQFF
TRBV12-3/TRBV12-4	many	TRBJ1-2	CASSLGGGSGYTF
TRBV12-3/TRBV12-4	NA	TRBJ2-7	CASAPISGSSHEQYF
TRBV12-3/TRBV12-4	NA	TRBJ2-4	CASSLLAGGVRNIQYF
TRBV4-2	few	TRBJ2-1	CASSRGTGVNNEQFF
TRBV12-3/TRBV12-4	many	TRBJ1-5	CASSLGGRINQPQHF
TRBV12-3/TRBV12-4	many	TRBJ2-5	CASSLSETQYF
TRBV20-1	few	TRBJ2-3	CSARKGPTLTDTQYF
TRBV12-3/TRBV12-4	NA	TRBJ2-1	CASSMILGEQFF
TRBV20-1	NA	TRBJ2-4	CSASSGSGDIQYF
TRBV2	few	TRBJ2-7	CASSMEPYEQYF
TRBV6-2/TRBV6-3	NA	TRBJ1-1	CASSYQRGNTEAFF
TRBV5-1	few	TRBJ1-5	CASSWGEGAQPQHF
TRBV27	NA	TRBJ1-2	CASSITGTTSGGYTF
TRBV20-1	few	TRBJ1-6	CSARDPGQDNSPLHF
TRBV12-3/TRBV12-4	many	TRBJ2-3	CASSSESRTDTQYF
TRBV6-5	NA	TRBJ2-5	CAGGRSQETQYF
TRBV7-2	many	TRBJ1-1	CASSLNRANTEAFF
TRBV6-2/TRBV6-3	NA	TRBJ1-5	CASRDPGTGGNQPQHF